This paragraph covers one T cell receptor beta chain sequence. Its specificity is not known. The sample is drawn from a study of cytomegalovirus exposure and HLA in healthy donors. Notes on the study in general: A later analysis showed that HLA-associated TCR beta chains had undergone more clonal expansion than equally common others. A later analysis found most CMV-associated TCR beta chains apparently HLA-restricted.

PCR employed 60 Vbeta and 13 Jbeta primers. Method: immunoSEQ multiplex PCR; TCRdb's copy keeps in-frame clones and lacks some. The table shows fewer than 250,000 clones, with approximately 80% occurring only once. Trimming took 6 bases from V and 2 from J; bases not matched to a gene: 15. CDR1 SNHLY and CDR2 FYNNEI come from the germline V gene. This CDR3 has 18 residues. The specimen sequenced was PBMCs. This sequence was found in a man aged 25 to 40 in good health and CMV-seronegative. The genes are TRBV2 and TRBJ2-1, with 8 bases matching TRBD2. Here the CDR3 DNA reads TGTGCCAGCAGCCCCTCGGGGATGCGGGGGGTCACCTACAATGAGCAGTTCTTC. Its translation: CASSPSGMRGVTYNEQFF.